This record looks at one T cell receptor beta chain sequence and its context. This sample was included in a study of radiotherapy plus CTLA-4 blockade in lung cancer. The protocol was immunoSEQ multiplex PCR, while the TCRdb copy is restricted to in-frame clones and leaves out a portion. Among some 80,000 clones listed, around 81% were seen once. Sequenced here: peripheral blood, sampled from a patient treated with radiotherapy plus ipilimumab. This TCR was sampled from a human donor with non-small cell lung cancer whose response to radiotherapy plus ipilimumab could not be evaluated. Some clones in this sample may be carry-over from other donors' samples.

CDR3: CASSLSRGPQGEAFF. The CDR3 DNA sequence: TGCGCCAGCAGCTTGTCCAGGGGGCCTCAGGGTGAAGCTTTCTTT. The V and J genes are TRBV5-1 and TRBJ1-1; the match to TRBD1 covers 8 bases. V was pared by 1 base and J by 7 bases, with 9 bases of the junction left unmatched. This CDR3 comprises 15 residues. CDR1 and CDR2 (germline): SGHRS, YFSETQ. The full variable domain, in which reference TRBV5-1 and TRBJ1-1 provide the parts outside the CDR3, is KAGVTQTPRYLIKTRGQQVTLSCSPISGHRSVSWYQQTPGQGLQFLFEYFSETQRNKGNFPGRFSGRQFSNSRSEMNVSTLELGDSALYLCASSLSRGPQGEAFFGQGTRLTVV.